This T cell receptor (beta chain) was observed in a study of T-cell memory formation after mild COVID-19. A word on this clonotype: The target antigen is unknown.

TCRdb independently ran MiXCR on the 5' RACE reads; one entry per CDR3 protein. The sample records 90,000 to 130,000 distinct CDR3 sequences, roughly a sixth being singletons. Whole-study findings and limits: A second wave expanding day 15 to 37 was CD4+-biased; contracting clones were balanced.

This CDR3 is built from 11 residues. Germline V gene data show CDR1 as SGHTA and CDR2 as FQGNSA. V was pared by 4 bases and J by 6 bases, with 3 bases between. This receptor was taken from a man between 18 and 35 years old who had mild COVID-19 (a few samples of this study predate the infection). Cell type and time point are not known. The genes are TRBV7-2 and TRBJ1-4; no definite D call. The sample was PBMCs or a T cell subset sorted from them (not recorded which). The CDR3 DNA follows: TGTGCCAGCAGCTCCTATGAAAAACTGTTTTTT. It codes for CASSSYEKLFF. The full variable domain, in which reference TRBV7-2 and TRBJ1-4 provide the parts outside the CDR3, is GAGVSQSPSNKVTEKGKDVELRCDPISGHTALYWYRQSLGQGLEFLIYFQGNSAPDKSGLPSDRFSAERTGGSVSTLTIQRTQQEDSAVYLCASSSYEKLFFGSGTQLSVL.